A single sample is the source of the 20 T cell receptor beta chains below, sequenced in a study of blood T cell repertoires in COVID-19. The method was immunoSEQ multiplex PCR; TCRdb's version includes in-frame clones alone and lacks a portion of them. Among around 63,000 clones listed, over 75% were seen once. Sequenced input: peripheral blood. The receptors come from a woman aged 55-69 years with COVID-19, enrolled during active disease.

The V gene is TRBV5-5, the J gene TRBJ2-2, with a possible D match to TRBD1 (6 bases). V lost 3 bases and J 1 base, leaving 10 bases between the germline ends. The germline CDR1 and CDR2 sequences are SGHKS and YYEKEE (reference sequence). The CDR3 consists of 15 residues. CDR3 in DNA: TGTGCCAGCAGCTGGGGGCAGGAGAACACCGGGGAGCTGTTTTTT. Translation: CASSWGQENTGELFF.

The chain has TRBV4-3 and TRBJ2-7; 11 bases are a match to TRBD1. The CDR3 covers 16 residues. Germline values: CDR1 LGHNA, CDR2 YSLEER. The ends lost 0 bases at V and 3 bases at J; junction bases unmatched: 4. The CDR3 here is CASSQDGGTGGYEQYF. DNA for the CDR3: TGCGCCAGCAGCCAAGATGGGGGGACAGGGGGCTACGAGCAGTACTTC.

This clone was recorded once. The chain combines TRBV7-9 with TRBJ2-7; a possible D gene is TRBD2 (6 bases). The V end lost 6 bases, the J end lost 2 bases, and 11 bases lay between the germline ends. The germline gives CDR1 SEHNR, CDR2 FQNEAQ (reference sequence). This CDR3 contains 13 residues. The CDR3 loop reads CASRASATYEQYF. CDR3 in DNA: TGTGCCAGCAGGGCTAGCGCAACCTACGAGCAGTACTTC.

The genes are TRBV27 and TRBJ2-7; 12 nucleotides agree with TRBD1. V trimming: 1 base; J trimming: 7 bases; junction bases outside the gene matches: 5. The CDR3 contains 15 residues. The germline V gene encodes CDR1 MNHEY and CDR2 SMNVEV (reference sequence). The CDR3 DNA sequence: TGTGCCAGCAGTTTATTGGGGACAGGGGGCTGGGAGCAGTACTTC. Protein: CASSLLGTGGWEQYF.

As DNA, the CDR3 is TGTGCCAGCAGCGGCGGGAGGGAAGAGACCCAGTACTTC. As protein: CASSGGREETQYF. The V gene is TRBV9, the J gene TRBJ2-5; 9 bases are a match to TRBD2. The germline V gene encodes CDR1 SGDLS and CDR2 YYNGEE. The CDR3 length is 13 residues. J lost 3 bases, V lost 3 bases, and 0 bases had no gene match. The complete variable domain, with remaining parts taken from reference TRBV9 and TRBJ2-5, reads DSGVTQTPKHLITATGQRVTLRCSPRSGDLSVYWYQQSLDQGLQFLIQYYNGEERAKGNILERFSAQQFPDLHSELNLSSLELGDSALYFCASSGGREETQYFGPGTRLLVL.

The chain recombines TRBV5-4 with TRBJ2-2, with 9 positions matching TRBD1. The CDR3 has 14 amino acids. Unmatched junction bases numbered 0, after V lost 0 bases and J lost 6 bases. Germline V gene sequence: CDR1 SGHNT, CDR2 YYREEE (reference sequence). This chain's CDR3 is CASSLGQGAGELFF. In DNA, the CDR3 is TGTGCCAGCAGCTTGGGACAGGGGGCCGGGGAGCTGTTTTTT.

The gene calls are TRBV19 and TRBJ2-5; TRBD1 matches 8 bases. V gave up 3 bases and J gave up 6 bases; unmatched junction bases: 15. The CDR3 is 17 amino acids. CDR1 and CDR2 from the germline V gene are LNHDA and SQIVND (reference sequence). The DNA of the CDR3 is TGTGCCAGTAGTATTCAGGTTGAGGCAGGGGGCAGAAAGACCCAGTACTTC. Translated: CASSIQVEAGGRKTQYF.

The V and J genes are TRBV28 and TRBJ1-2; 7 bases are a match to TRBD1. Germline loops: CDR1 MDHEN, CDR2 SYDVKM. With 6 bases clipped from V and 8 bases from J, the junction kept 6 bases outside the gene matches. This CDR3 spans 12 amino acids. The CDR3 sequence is CASSGQGVGYTF. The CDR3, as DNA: TGTGCCAGCAGCGGTCAGGGGGTGGGCTACACCTTC.

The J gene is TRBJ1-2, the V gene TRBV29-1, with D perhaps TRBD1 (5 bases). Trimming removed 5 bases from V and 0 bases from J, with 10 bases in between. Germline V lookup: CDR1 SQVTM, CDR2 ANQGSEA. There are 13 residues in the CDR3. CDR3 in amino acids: CSVLDRANYGYTF. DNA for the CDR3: TGCAGCGTTTTAGACAGAGCTAACTATGGCTACACCTTC.

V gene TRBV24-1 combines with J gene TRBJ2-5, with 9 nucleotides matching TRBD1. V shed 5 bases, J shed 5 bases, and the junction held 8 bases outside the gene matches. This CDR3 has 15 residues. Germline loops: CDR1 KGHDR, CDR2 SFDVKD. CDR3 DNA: TGTGCCACCAGTGCCCTGGGACAGGGTGGGGAGACCCAGTACTTC. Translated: CATSALGQGGETQYF.

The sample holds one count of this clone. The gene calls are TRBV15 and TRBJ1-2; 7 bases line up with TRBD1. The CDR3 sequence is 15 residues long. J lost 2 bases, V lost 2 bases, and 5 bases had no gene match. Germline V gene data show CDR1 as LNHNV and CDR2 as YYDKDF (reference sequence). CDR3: CATSRRRDRNYGYTF. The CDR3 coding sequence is TGTGCCACCAGCAGAAGAAGGGACAGAAACTATGGCTACACCTTC.

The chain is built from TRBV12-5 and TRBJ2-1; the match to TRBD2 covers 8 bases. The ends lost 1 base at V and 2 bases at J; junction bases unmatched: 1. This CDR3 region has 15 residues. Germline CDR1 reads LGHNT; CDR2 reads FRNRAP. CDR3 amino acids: CASGLAAGAYNEQFF. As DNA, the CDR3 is TGTGCTAGTGGTTTGGCAGCGGGAGCCTACAATGAGCAGTTCTTC. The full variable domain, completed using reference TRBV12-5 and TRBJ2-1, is DARVTQTPRHKVTEMGQEVTMRCQPILGHNTVFWYRQTMMQGLELLAYFRNRAPLDDSGMPKDRFSAEMPDATLATLKIQPSEPRDSAVYFCASGLAAGAYNEQFFGPGTRLTVL.

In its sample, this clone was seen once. Here the CDR3 reads CASSVAAGTPTYEQYF. CDR3 nucleotide sequence: TGTGCCAGCAGCGTAGCTGCAGGAACCCCAACCTACGAGCAGTACTTC. The chain employs TRBV9 and TRBJ2-7, with D hard to call. The ends were cut back, 0 bases at V and 2 bases at J, with 15 bases in the middle. Per the germline V gene, CDR1 is SGDLS and CDR2 is YYNGEE. The CDR3 covers 16 residues.

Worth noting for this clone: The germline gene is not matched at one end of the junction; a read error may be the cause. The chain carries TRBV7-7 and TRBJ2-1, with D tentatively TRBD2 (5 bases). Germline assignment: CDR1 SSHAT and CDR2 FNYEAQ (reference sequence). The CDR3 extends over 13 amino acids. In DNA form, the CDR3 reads TGTGCTAGCAGCCCGGGGTTCTACAATGAGCAGTTCTTC. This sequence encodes CASSPGFYNEQFF.

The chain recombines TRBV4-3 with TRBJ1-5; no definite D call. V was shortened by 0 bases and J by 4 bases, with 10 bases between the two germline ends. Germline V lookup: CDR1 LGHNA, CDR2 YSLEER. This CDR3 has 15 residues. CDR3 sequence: CASSQDVRVNQPQHF. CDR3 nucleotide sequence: TGCGCCAGCAGCCAAGATGTTAGAGTAAATCAGCCCCAGCATTTT.

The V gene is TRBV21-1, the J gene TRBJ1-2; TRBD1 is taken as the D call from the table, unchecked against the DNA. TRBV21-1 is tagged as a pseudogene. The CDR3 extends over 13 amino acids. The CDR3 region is CASSPGQSYGYTF. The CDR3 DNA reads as TGTGCCAGCAGCCCGGGACAGAGCTATGGCTACACCTTC.

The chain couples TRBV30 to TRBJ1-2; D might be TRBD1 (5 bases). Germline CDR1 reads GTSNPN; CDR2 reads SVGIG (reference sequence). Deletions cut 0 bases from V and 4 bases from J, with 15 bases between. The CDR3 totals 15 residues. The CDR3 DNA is TGTGCCTGGAGTGTACCCGGGGGGAGGGTCTATGGCTACACCTTC. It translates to CAWSVPGGRVYGYTF.

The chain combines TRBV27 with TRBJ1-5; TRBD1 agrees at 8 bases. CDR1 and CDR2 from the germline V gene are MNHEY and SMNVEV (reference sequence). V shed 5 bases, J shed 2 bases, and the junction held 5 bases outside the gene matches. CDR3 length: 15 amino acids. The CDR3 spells CASSPGTGGNQPQHF. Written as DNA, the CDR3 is TGTGCCAGCAGTCCCGGGACAGGTGGCAATCAGCCCCAGCATTTT.

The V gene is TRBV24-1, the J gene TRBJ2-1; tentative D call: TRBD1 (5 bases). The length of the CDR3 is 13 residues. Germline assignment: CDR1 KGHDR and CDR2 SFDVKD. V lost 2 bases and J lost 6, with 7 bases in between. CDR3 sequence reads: CATSDSDSNEQFF. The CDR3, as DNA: TGTGCCACCAGTGATTCCGACAGCAATGAGCAGTTCTTC.

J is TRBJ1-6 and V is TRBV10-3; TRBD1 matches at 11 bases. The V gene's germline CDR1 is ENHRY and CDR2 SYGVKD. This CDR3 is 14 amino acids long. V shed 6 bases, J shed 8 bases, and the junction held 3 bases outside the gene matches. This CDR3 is CAIRLGQGDSPLHF. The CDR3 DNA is TGTGCCATCAGGCTGGGACAGGGGGATTCACCCCTCCACTTT.